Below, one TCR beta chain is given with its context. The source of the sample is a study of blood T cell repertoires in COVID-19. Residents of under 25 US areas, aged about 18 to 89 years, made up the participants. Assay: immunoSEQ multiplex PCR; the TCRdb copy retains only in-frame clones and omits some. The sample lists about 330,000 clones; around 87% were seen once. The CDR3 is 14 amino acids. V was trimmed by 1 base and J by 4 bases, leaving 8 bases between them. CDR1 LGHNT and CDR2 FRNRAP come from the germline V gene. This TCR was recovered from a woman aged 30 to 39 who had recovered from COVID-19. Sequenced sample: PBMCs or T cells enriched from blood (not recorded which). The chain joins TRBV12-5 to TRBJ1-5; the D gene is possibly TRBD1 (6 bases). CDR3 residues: CASGLGQVNQPQHF. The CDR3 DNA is TGTGCTAGTGGTTTGGGACAGGTAAATCAGCCCCAGCATTTT. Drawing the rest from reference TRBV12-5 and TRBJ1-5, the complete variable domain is DARVTQTPRHKVTEMGQEVTMRCQPILGHNTVFWYRQTMMQGLELLAYFRNRAPLDDSGMPKDRFSAEMPDATLATLKIQPSEPRDSAVYFCASGLGQVNQPQHFGDGTRLSIL.